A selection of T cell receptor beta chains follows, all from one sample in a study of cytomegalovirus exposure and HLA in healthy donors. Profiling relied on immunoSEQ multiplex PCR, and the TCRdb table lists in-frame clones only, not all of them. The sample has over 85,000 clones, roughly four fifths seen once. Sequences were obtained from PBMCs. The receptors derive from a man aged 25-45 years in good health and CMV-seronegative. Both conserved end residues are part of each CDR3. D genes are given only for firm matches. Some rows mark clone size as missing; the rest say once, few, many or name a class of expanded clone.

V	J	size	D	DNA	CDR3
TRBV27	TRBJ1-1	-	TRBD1	TGTGCCAGTCGATCGGGAGGGACAGCAATACTGAACACTGAAGCTTTCTTT	CASRSGGTAILNTEAFF
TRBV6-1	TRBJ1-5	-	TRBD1	TGTGCCAGCACCGAACAGGGGTCCCAGCATTTT	CASTEQGSQHF
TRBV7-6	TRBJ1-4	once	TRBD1	TGTGCCAGCAGCTTAGGTTTTTTTGGGACAGGGTCGTGGAGACTGTTTTTT	CASSLGFFGTGSWRLFF
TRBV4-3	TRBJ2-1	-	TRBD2	TGCGCCAGTAGCATATCCCTCGGGGGGGCTTCCTACAATGAGCAGTTCTTC	CASSISLGGASYNEQFF
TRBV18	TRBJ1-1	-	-	TGTGCCAGCTCACCACTCGCGGAGGGGTTCTTGGGCGACACTGAAGCTTTCTTT	CASSPLAEGFLGDTEAFF
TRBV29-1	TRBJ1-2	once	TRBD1	TGCAGCGTTACGGGACAGGGTTACGGCTACACCTTC	CSVTGQGYGYTF
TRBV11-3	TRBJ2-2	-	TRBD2	TGTGCCAGCAGCGCGGGACTAGCTATCACCGGGGAGCTGTTTTTT	CASSAGLAITGELFF
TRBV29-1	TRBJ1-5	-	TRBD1	TGCAGCGCTGGACAGGGGGATAATCAGCCCCAGCATTTT	CSAGQGDNQPQHF
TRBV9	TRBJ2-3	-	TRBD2	TGTGCCAGCAGCGTAGAGGTCGGGGGGGCGGTAGATACGCAGTATTTT	CASSVEVGGAVDTQYF
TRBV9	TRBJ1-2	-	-	TGTGCCAGCAGCCCTAATACAGGGTTTGGCTACACCTTC	CASSPNTGFGYTF
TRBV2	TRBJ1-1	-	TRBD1	TGTGCCAGCAGTGAGGCCTACAGGGGAACTGAAGCTTTCTTT	CASSEAYRGTEAFF
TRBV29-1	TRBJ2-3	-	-	TGCAGCGTTGATGGCGGGGGCTCGATAGATACGCAGTATTTT	CSVDGGGSIDTQYF
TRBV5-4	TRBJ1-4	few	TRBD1	TGTGCCAGCAGCTTGGGGACAGGGGCAGGAAAACTGTTTTTT	CASSLGTGAGKLFF
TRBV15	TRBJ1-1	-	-	TGTGCCACCAGCGTGTCTCGGGAAGCTTTCTTT	CATSVSREAFF
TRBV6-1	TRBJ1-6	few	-	TGTGCCAGCAGTGGGACCCACGGGGATTCACCCCTCCACTTT	CASSGTHGDSPLHF